The following is a TCR beta chain sequence with its context. As yet, its antigen is unknown. The data derive from a study of OX40 agonist ivuxolimab in advanced cancers. At the level of the study: Ivuxolimab, an agonistic anti-OX40 (CD134) antibody, was given to patients. Regarding the study as a whole: The investigators did not determine what antigen specificity the expanded peripheral T cells had.

The sampling schedule covered blood at baseline, cycle 4 day 1, and cycle 7 day 1. Measured with immunoSEQ multiplex PCR; TCRdb has only the in-frame clones, and not every one. Of tens of thousands of clones in the sample, approximately 92% are singletons; the top ten hold 0.15% to 0.2%. The V segment lost 5 bases and the J segment 6 bases; nucleotides outside the gene matches: 6. CDR3 length: 14 amino acids. The germline V gene encodes CDR1 SGHKS and CDR2 YYEKEE (reference sequence). The specimen was CD4+ or CD8+ T cells sorted from blood, collected in a trial of the OX40 agonist ivuxolimab. This clonotype was sampled from an adult with an advanced solid tumor such as melanoma, head and neck, liver or kidney cancer. V usage is TRBV5-5 and J usage is TRBJ1-5, with 9 nucleotides matching TRBD1. This chain's CDR3 is CASRDRGLAQPQHF. The CDR3 nucleotides are TGTGCCAGCAGGGACAGGGGCCTTGCTCAGCCCCAGCATTTT.